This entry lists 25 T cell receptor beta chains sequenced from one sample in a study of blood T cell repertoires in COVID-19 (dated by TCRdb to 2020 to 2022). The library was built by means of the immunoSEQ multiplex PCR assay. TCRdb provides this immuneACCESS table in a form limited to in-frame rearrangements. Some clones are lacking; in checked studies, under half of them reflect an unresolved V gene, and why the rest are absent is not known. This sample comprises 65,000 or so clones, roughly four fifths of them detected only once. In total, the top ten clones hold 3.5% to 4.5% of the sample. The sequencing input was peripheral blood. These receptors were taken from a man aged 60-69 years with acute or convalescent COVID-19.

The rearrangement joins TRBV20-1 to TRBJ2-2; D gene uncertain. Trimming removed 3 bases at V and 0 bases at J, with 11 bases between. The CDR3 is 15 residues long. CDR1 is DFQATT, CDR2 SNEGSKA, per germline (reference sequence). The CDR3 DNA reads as TGCAGTGCTAGTACCGGTTCCGCGAACACCGGGGAGCTGTTTTTT. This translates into CSASTGSANTGELFF.

CDR3 sequence (DNA): TGTGCCAGCAGTGAGCAGTCTGGCTACACCTTC. Translation gives CASSEQSGYTF. The rearrangement links TRBV2 to TRBJ1-2; D uncertain. CDR3 size: 11 residues. V was cut by 3 bases and J by 7 bases, with 6 bases left in between. CDR1 is SNHLY and CDR2 is FYNNEI in the germline V gene.

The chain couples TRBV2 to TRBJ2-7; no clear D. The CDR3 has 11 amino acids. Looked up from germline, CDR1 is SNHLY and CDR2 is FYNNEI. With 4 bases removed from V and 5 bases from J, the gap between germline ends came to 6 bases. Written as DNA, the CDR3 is TGTGCCAGCAGTGTAGAGAACGAGCAGTACTTC. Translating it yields CASSVENEQYF.

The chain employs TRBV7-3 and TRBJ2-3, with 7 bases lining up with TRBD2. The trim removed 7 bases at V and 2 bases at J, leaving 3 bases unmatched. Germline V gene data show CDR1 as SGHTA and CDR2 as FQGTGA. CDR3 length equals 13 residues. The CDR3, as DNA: TGTGCCAGCACTAGCGGATACACAGATACGCAGTATTTT. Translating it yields CASTSGYTDTQYF. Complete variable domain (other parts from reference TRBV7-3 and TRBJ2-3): GAGVSQTPSNKVTEKGKYVELRCDPISGHTALYWYRQSLGQGPEFLIYFQGTGAADDSGLPNDRFFAVRPEGSVSTLKIQRTERGDSAVYLCASTSGYTDTQYFGPGTRLTVL.

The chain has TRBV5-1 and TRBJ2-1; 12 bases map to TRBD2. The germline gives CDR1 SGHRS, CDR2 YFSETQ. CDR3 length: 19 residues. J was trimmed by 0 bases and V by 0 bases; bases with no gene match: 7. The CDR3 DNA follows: TGCGCCAGCAGCTTGGCCTCTAGCGGGGGGGCTAGCTCCTACAATGAGCAGTTCTTC. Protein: CASSLASSGGASSYNEQFF.

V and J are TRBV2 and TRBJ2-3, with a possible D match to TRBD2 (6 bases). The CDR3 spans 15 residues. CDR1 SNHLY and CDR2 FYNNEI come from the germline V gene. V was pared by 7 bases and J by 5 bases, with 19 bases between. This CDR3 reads CASKEVGTGGDTQYF. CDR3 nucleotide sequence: TGTGCCAGCAAAGAAGTGGGGACCGGGGGAGATACGCAGTATTTT.

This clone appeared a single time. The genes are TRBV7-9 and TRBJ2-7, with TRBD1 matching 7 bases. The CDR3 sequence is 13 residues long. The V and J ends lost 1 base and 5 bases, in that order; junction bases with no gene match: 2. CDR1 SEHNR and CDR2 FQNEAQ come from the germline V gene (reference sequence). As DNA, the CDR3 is TGTGCCAGCAGCTTAGACGGGACAGACGAGCAGTACTTC. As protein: CASSLDGTDEQYF.

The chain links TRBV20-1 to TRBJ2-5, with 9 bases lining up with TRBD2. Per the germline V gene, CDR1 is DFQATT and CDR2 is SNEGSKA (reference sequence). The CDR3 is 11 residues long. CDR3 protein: CSLAGQETQYF. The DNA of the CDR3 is TGCAGCCTAGCGGGGCAAGAGACCCAGTACTTC.

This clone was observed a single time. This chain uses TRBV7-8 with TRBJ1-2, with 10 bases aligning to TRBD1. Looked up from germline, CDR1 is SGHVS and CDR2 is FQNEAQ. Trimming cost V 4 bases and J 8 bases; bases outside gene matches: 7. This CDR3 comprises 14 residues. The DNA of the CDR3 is TGTGCCAGCAGCTCGGACAGGGGGAGGGACGGCTACACCTTC. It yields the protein CASSSDRGRDGYTF.

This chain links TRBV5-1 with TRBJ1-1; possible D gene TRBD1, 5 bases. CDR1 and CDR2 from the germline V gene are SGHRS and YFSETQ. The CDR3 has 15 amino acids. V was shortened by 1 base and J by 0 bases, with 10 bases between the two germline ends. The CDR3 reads CASSLSGSMNTEAFF. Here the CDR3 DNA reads TGCGCCAGCAGCTTGTCAGGGTCTATGAACACTGAAGCTTTCTTT.

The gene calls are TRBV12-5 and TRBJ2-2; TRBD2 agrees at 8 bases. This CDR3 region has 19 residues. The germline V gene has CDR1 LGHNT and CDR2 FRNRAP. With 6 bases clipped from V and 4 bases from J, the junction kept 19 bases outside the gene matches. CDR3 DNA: TGTGCTAGTGGCCTCGCGGTCGCGGGGGGACCCGCGACCACCGGGGAGCTGTTTTTT. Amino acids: CASGLAVAGGPATTGELFF.

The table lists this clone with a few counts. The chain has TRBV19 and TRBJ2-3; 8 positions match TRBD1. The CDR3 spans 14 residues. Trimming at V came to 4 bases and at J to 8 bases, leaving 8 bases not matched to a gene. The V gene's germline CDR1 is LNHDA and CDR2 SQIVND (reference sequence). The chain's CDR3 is CASSTTGTGSTQYF. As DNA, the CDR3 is TGTGCCAGTAGTACGACCGGGACAGGATCTACGCAGTATTTT.

CDR3 sequence reads: CASSIGTVNYGYTF. The DNA of the CDR3 is TGTGCCAGTAGTATCGGGACAGTTAACTATGGCTACACCTTC. V is TRBV19 and J is TRBJ1-2, with TRBD1 matching over 7 bases. CDR1 LNHDA and CDR2 SQIVND come from the germline V gene (reference sequence). The CDR3 covers 14 residues. V lost 3 bases, J lost 1 base, and 2 bases stayed unmatched.

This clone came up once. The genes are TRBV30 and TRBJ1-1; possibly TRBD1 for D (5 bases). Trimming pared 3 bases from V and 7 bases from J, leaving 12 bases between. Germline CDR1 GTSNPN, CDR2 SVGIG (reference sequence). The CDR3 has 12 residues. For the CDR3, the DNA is TGTGCCTGGAGCAGAGGAGGGGTTGAAGCTTTCTTT. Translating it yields CAWSRGGVEAFF.

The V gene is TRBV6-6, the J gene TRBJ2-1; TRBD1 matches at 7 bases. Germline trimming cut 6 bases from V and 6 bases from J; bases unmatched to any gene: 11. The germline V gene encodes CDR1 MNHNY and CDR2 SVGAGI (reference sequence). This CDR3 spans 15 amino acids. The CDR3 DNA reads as TGTGCCAGCAGGGCCCCCACAGGGGAGTTCAATGAGCAGTTCTTC. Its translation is CASRAPTGEFNEQFF.

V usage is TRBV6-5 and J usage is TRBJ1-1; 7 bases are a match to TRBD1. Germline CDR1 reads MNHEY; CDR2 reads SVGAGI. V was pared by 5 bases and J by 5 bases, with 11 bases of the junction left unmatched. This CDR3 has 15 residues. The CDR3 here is CASSPRGLTGTEAFF. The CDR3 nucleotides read TGTGCCAGCAGTCCTCGGGGACTGACAGGGACTGAAGCTTTCTTT.

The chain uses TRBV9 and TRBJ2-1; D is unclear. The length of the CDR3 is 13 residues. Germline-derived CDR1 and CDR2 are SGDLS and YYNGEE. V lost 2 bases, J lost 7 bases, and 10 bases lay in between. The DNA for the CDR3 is TGTGCCAGCAGCGTTTCCGGGTTTAATGAGCAGTTCTTC. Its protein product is CASSVSGFNEQFF.

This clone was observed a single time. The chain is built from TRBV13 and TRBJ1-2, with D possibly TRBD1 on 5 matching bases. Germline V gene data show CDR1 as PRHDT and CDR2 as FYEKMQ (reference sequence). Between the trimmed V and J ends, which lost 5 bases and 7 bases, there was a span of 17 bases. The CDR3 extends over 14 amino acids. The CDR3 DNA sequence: TGTGCCAGCAGCATGGCAGAAGGGGCGAGTGGCTACACCTTC. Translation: CASSMAEGASGYTF.

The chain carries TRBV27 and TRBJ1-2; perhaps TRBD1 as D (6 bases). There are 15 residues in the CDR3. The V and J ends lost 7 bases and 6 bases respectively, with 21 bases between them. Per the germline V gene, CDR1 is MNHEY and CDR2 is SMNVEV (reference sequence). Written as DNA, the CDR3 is TGTGCCAGCAAACCAGGGGAGATAGATTACGATGGCTACACCTTC. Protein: CASKPGEIDYDGYTF.

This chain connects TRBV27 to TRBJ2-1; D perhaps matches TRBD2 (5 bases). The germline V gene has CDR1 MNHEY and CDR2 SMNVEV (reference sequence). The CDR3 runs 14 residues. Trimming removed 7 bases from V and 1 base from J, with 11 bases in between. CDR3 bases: TGTGCCAGCAAAGGGTCGGGGTCCTACAATGAGCAGTTCTTC. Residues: CASKGSGSYNEQFF.

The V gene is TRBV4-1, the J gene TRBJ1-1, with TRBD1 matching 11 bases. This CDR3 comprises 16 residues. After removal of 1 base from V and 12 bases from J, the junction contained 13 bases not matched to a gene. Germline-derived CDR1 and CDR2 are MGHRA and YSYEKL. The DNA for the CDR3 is TGCGCCAGCAGCCAAGTCCTGGACAGGGGGCCTCCCGTCCCTTTCTTT. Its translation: CASSQVLDRGPPVPFF.

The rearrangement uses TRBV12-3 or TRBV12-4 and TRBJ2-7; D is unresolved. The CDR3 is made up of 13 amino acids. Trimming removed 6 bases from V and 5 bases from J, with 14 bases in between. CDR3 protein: CASRDDKSHEQYF. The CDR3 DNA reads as TGTGCCAGCAGAGATGACAAGTCCCACGAGCAGTACTTC.

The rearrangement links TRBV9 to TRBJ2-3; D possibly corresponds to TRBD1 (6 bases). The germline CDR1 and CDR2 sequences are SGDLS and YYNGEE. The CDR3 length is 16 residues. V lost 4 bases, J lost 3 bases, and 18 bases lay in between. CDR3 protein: CASSLREWTATDTQYF. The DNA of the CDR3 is TGTGCCAGCAGCCTACGTGAATGGACAGCGACAGATACGCAGTATTTT.

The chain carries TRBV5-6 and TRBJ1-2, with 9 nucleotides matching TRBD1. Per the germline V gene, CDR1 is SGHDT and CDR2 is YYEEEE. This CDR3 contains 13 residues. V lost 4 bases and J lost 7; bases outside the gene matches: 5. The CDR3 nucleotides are TGTGCCAGCAGCAACAGGGGGCAAAGTGGCTACACCTTC. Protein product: CASSNRGQSGYTF.

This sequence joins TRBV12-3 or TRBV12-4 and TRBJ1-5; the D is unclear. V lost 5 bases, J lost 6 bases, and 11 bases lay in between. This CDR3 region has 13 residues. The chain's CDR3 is CASSNSPSQPQHF. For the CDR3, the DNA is TGTGCCAGCAGTAATTCCCCTAGTCAGCCCCAGCATTTT.